This T cell receptor beta chain was recovered during a study of identical twins. Points from the study as a whole: Beta clonotypes that were abundant in cord blood contained fewer insertions, a pattern absent from memory repertoires. There was an excess of low generation probability in the out-of-frame alpha sequences that twins shared.

This clonotype was picked up a small number of times. Its antigen is currently unknown. TCRdb independently ran MiXCR on the 5' RACE reads; one entry per CDR3 protein. The sample lists some 330,000 distinct CDR3 sequences; approximately 8.8% were seen once. The CDR3 contains 11 residues. Germline V gene data show CDR1 as SQVTM and CDR2 as ANQGSEA. V shed 4 bases and J shed 7 bases, with 8 bases lying between them. The receptor's source is a woman aged 50 to 60 in good health. V gene TRBV29-1 combines with J gene TRBJ2-1; D gene ambiguous. Sequenced input: naive T cells sorted from blood. CDR3: CSVVSVNEQFF. The CDR3 DNA reads as TGCAGCGTTGTCTCTGTAAATGAGCAGTTCTTC.